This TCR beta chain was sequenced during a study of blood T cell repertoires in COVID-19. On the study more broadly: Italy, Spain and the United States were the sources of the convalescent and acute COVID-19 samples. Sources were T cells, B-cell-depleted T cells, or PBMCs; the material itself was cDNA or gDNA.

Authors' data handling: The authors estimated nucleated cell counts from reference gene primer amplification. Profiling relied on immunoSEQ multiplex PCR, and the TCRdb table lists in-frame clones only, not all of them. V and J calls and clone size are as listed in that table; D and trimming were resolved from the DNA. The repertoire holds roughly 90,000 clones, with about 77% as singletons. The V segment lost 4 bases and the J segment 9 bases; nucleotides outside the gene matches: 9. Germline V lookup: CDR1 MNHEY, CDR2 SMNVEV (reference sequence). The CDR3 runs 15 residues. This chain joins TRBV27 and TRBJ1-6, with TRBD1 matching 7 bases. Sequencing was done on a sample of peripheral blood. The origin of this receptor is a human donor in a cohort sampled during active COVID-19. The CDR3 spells CASSSYRDRLSPLHF. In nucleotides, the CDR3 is TGTGCCAGCAGTTCATACCGGGACAGACTTTCACCCCTCCACTTT.